This T cell receptor beta chain was identified in a study of blood T cell repertoires in COVID-19. V trimming: 4 bases; J trimming: 4 bases; junction bases outside the gene matches: 7. Germline V gene data show CDR1 as MGHRA and CDR2 as YSYEKL. The CDR3 runs 17 residues. Sequencing was performed with immunoSEQ multiplex PCR; in TCRdb, only in-frame clones are kept and a portion is missing. The data contain roughly 77,000 clones, over 75% of them seen just once; the ten biggest clones take up 9.5% to 10%. The sequenced material came from peripheral blood. The clonotype comes from a human donor in a cohort sampled during active COVID-19. The chain employs TRBV4-1 and TRBJ2-1, with 13 nucleotides matching TRBD2. CDR3 protein: CASSPRSTSGGYNEQFF. The CDR3 DNA reads as TGCGCCAGCAGCCCCCGTTCGACTAGCGGGGGGTACAATGAGCAGTTCTTC.